Listed below are T cell receptor beta chains from one sample, sequenced in a study of T-cell reconstitution after alpha-beta-depleted transplantation in children. TCRdb ran MiXCR on the PCR reads and lists one entry per CDR3 protein. The sample contains a few hundred thousand distinct CDR3 sequences, 13% of which appear only once. The material was PBMCs, obtained from the stem cell graft. Every receptor here comes from a human donor who donated a stem cell graft to a child with Fanconi anemia. The CDR3 runs from the conserved cysteine through the conserved F or W. The D gene is left open where the match is weak. Size is stated for part of the rows, as once, few or many counts, or as a class when the clone is expanded.

V: TRBV5-5
D: TRBD1
size: .
J: TRBJ1-5
DNA: TGTGCCAGCAGCCCCCTCGGACAGGATCAGCCCCAGCATTTT
CDR3: CASSPLGQDQPQHF

V: TRBV6-1
D: .
size: few
J: TRBJ2-7
DNA: TGTGCCAGCAGTGAAGCCTCCCCTAACTACGAGCAGTACTTC
CDR3: CASSEASPNYEQYF

V: TRBV5-1
D: .
size: few
J: TRBJ2-7
DNA: TGCGCCAGCAGCATATCCCCCTCGACCGAGCAGTACTTC
CDR3: CASSISPSTEQYF

V: TRBV19
D: .
size: few
J: TRBJ2-3
DNA: TGTGCCAGTAGCTGGACAGACACAGATACGCAGTATTTT
CDR3: CASSWTDTDTQYF

V: TRBV12-3/TRBV12-4
D: TRBD1
size: many
J: TRBJ1-1
DNA: TGTGCCAGCAGTCCAATCGACAGGGTAGACACTGAAGCTTTCTTT
CDR3: CASSPIDRVDTEAFF

V: TRBV7-2
D: TRBD2
size: few
J: TRBJ2-1
DNA: TGTGCCAGCAGCTTAGGTAGCGGGGGGGCATACAATGAGCAGTTCTTC
CDR3: CASSLGSGGAYNEQFF

V: TRBV20-1
D: TRBD2
size: .
J: TRBJ2-3
DNA: TGCAGTGCTAGATATAGCGGGGGGGTCCCCGATACGCAGTATTTT
CDR3: CSARYSGGVPDTQYF

V: TRBV12-3/TRBV12-4
D: TRBD2
size: few
J: TRBJ2-2
DNA: TGTGCCAGCAGTCTAGCGGAACCAACCGGGGAGCTGTTTTTT
CDR3: CASSLAEPTGELFF

V: TRBV21-1
D: .
size: .
J: TRBJ1-5
DNA: TGTGCCAGCAGCAAGCCTTATGGGCGGGGGGCGATTCAGCCCCAGCATTTT
CDR3: CASSKPYGRGAIQPQHF

V: TRBV12-3/TRBV12-4
D: .
size: many
J: TRBJ2-2
DNA: TGTGCCAGCAGTTTACAGGGAAACACCGGGGAGCTGTTTTTT
CDR3: CASSLQGNTGELFF

V: TRBV11-3
D: .
size: .
J: TRBJ2-2
DNA: TGTGCCAGCAGCTTCTCACAGGGCGGGGACGGGGAGCTGTTTTTT
CDR3: CASSFSQGGDGELFF

V: TRBV6-7
D: TRBD1
size: .
J: TRBJ2-1
DNA: TGTGCCAGCAGTTACATGGCAGGGGGAAACAATGAGCAGTTCTTC
CDR3: CASSYMAGGNNEQFF

V: TRBV28
D: TRBD1
size: few
J: TRBJ2-3
DNA: TGTGCCAGCAGTTTTTATTTAGGGGCCGGGACAGAGGAAAATACGCAGTATTTT
CDR3: CASSFYLGAGTEENTQYF

V: TRBV15
D: TRBD1
size: .
J: TRBJ2-6
DNA: TGTGCCACCAGCAGCAGACAGGGCGGTGCAGGGGCCAACGTCCTGACTTTC
CDR3: CATSSRQGGAGANVLTF

V: TRBV29-1
D: .
size: many
J: TRBJ1-1
DNA: TGCAGCGTTGGGGGATTGAACACTGAAGCTTTCTTT
CDR3: CSVGGLNTEAFF

V: TRBV12-3/TRBV12-4
D: TRBD1
size: few
J: TRBJ1-2
DNA: TGTGCCAGCAGCCGCGCAGGGGGAGAGGGCTACACCTTC
CDR3: CASSRAGGEGYTF

V: TRBV2
D: TRBD2
size: many
J: TRBJ2-2
DNA: TGTGCCAGCGCTACGGGACTAGCGGGGCCCGGGGAGCTGTTTTTT
CDR3: CASATGLAGPGELFF

V: TRBV6-1
D: .
size: few
J: TRBJ1-1
DNA: TGTGCCAGCAGTGAGAGATCTATGAACACTGAAGCTTTCTTT
CDR3: CASSERSMNTEAFF

V: TRBV7-9
D: .
size: many
J: TRBJ1-1
DNA: TGTGCCAGCAGCTTATCGCAGGGGACTGAAGCTTTCTTT
CDR3: CASSLSQGTEAFF

V: TRBV20-1
D: .
size: few
J: TRBJ2-5
DNA: TGCAGTGCTAGGAGGGGCCCCCAAGAGACCCAGTACTTC
CDR3: CSARRGPQETQYF

V: TRBV28
D: TRBD1
size: few
J: TRBJ2-1
DNA: TGTGCCAGCAGTGGGACAGGGCGACTTCACAATGAGCAGTTCTTC
CDR3: CASSGTGRLHNEQFF

V: TRBV6-1
D: .
size: .
J: TRBJ2-5
DNA: TGTGCCAGCAGCCAGGGGTACCCAATTGATACCCAGTACTTC
CDR3: CASSQGYPIDTQYF

V: TRBV29-1
D: TRBD2
size: many
J: TRBJ2-7
DNA: TGCAGCGTAGCTAGCGGGTTATACGAGCAGTACTTC
CDR3: CSVASGLYEQYF

V: TRBV6-5
D: .
size: many
J: TRBJ2-1
DNA: TGTGCCAGCAGTTACTCTGGGTCTAAAGGGTACAATGAGCAGTTCTTC
CDR3: CASSYSGSKGYNEQFF

V: TRBV12-3/TRBV12-4
D: .
size: few
J: TRBJ1-2
DNA: TGTGCCAGCGGGAAGGGCAAGAACTATGGCTACACCTTC
CDR3: CASGKGKNYGYTF

V: TRBV5-1
D: .
size: many
J: TRBJ1-1
DNA: TGCGCCAGCAGCTTGGACACGGGGGTCACTGAAGCTTTCTTT
CDR3: CASSLDTGVTEAFF

V: TRBV5-1
D: .
size: .
J: TRBJ1-1
DNA: TGCGCCAGCAGCCCACAGGGTTTTGGTGAAGCTTTCTTT
CDR3: CASSPQGFGEAFF

V: TRBV12-3/TRBV12-4
D: .
size: .
J: TRBJ1-6
DNA: TGTGCCAGCAGTTACAGCCAAGGGAATAATTCACCCCTCCACTTT
CDR3: CASSYSQGNNSPLHF

V: TRBV20-1
D: .
size: .
J: TRBJ2-3
DNA: TGCAGTGCTATTAGGACAGACACAGATACGCAGTATTTT
CDR3: CSAIRTDTDTQYF

V: TRBV5-4
D: TRBD2
size: many
J: TRBJ2-1
DNA: TGTGCCAGCAGCTCGCCGACTAGCGGGGGGGTCATGAGCTCCTACAATGAGCAGTTCTTC
CDR3: CASSSPTSGGVMSSYNEQFF

V: TRBV4-3
D: .
size: many
J: TRBJ1-6
DNA: TGCGCCAGCAGCCAAGAGAGGCAGGGTTATTCACCCCTCCACTTT
CDR3: CASSQERQGYSPLHF

V: TRBV12-3/TRBV12-4
D: .
size: few
J: TRBJ2-3
DNA: TGTGCCAGCAGTTCATCGGGGTGGAGTGGGGATACGCAGTATTTT
CDR3: CASSSSGWSGDTQYF

V: TRBV7-2
D: .
size: .
J: TRBJ2-2
DNA: TGTGCCAGCAGCTATAGAGCCGGGGAGCTGTTTTTT
CDR3: CASSYRAGELFF

V: TRBV27
D: .
size: .
J: TRBJ1-2
DNA: TGTGCCAGCAGTTTTGGGAGGACCTATGGCTACACCTTC
CDR3: CASSFGRTYGYTF

V: TRBV6-5
D: .
size: .
J: TRBJ1-2
DNA: TGTGCCAGCAGGAATTCGTGGGGCTACACCTTC
CDR3: CASRNSWGYTF

V: TRBV4-3
D: TRBD2
size: .
J: TRBJ2-5
DNA: TGCGCCAGCAGCCAAAGGAGCGGGGGGGAAGAGACCCAGTACTTC
CDR3: CASSQRSGGEETQYF

V: TRBV7-6
D: .
size: .
J: TRBJ2-3
DNA: TGTGCCAGCAGCTTAGAAATTAGGGGCACAGATACGCAGTATTTT
CDR3: CASSLEIRGTDTQYF

V: TRBV2
D: .
size: many
J: TRBJ2-3
DNA: TGTGCCAGCAGTGAACGGCTGGAAGCAGATACGCAGTATTTT
CDR3: CASSERLEADTQYF

V: TRBV15
D: .
size: many
J: TRBJ2-4
DNA: TGTGCCACCAGCAGAGATCTTGCCGGGGCCAAAAACATTCAGTACTTC
CDR3: CATSRDLAGAKNIQYF

V: TRBV12-3/TRBV12-4
D: .
size: .
J: TRBJ1-1
DNA: TGTGCCAGCACCAACCGAGGGGGGGCGAGGACTGAAGCTTTCTTT
CDR3: CASTNRGGARTEAFF

V: TRBV9
D: .
size: few
J: TRBJ2-3
DNA: TGTGCCAGCAGCGTACCCGCCTCCACAGATACGCAGTATTTT
CDR3: CASSVPASTDTQYF

V: TRBV29-1
D: .
size: many
J: TRBJ1-1
DNA: TGCAGCGTTGAAAAGGGGCCAGGCACTGAAGCTTTCTTT
CDR3: CSVEKGPGTEAFF

V: TRBV6-2/TRBV6-3
D: .
size: few
J: TRBJ2-6
DNA: TGTGCCAGCAGTTATACCCCACGGAGGACAGGGAGGGGCTCTGGGGCCAACGTCCTGACTTTC
CDR3: CASSYTPRRTGRGSGANVLTF

V: TRBV21-1
D: .
size: few
J: TRBJ2-7
DNA: TGTGCCAGCACAGAGATACCCTTAGGCTTGGACGGCCCCGTTTTAAGGTACGAGCAGTACTTC
CDR3: CASTEIPLGLDGPVLRYEQYF

V: TRBV4-3
D: .
size: many
J: TRBJ1-2
DNA: TGCGCCAGCAGCCAAGACGGCCATTATGGCTACACCTTC
CDR3: CASSQDGHYGYTF

V: TRBV7-2
D: .
size: few
J: TRBJ2-1
DNA: TGTGCCAGCAGCTTAGTACCAGCCTCCTACAATGAGCAGTTCTTC
CDR3: CASSLVPASYNEQFF

V: TRBV29-1
D: .
size: .
J: TRBJ1-3
DNA: TGCAGCGTAGGGACGGGAGGAAACACCATATATTTT
CDR3: CSVGTGGNTIYF

V: TRBV28
D: .
size: many
J: TRBJ2-4
DNA: TGTGCCAGCAGTTTAGACTTAGCCAAAAACATTCAGTACTTC
CDR3: CASSLDLAKNIQYF